This TCR beta chain was observed in a study of CD8 T cells in ankylosing spondylitis. General study points: Within ankylosing spondylitis blood, a TCR beta motif made up of roughly eight highly homologous variants appeared to be characteristic.

With regard to this clonotype: As yet, its antigen is unknown.

MiXCR, applied by TCRdb to the 5' RACE reads, yields one record per CDR3 protein. The data show some 800,000 distinct CDR3 sequences, about 11% seen once. The CDR3 length is 13 residues. The germline V and J ends were trimmed by 0 bases and 5 bases, with 6 bases remaining between them. Germline CDR1 MNHEY, CDR2 SVGEGT. The source is a male donor with ankylosing spondylitis. This chain joins TRBV6-2 or TRBV6-3 and TRBJ2-3; D unclear. The sample was blood, either unsorted or a sorted T cell fraction (not recorded which). CDR3 region: CASSYSDGDTQYF. CDR3 DNA: TGTGCCAGCAGTTACTCGGACGGAGATACGCAGTATTTT.